These T cell receptor beta chains were read from a single sample in a study of T cell responses to AZD1222 COVID-19 vaccine. The protocol was immunoSEQ multiplex PCR, while the TCRdb copy is restricted to in-frame clones and leaves out a portion. The profile shows over 95,000 clones, approximately 87% of them singletons. The sample consisted of peripheral blood, taken on day 0 of AZD1222 vaccination. Receptor source: an adult in good health. The CDR3 runs from the conserved cysteine through the conserved F or W.

TRBV13	TRBJ2-7	CASSSSYEQYF
TRBV15	TRBJ2-3	CATGSVSGSRTDTQYF
TRBV7-2	TRBJ2-1	CASSLAQGSFNEQFF
TRBV28	TRBJ2-2	CASSGRAGELFF
TRBV9	TRBJ1-4	CASSVGSWDITNEKLFF
TRBV11-2	TRBJ2-3	CASRLGAADTQYF
TRBV6-5	TRBJ2-7	CASTYDSSIFYEQYF
TRBV5-8	TRBJ1-2	CASSFGRRTGRRGGYGYTF
TRBV9	TRBJ2-7	CASSAGQGPYEQYF
TRBV6-6	TRBJ1-2	CASSYGGTENYGYTF
TRBV4-1	TRBJ1-1	CASSHLPVSLEWHTEAFF
TRBV15	TRBJ2-1	CATSRGGEVAGEQFF
TRBV6-4	TRBJ2-3	CASSPGVVTDTQYF
TRBV28	TRBJ1-4	CASSSGQPNEKLFF
TRBV5-4	TRBJ2-7	CASPPFGGLAGSEQYF
TRBV6-2/TRBV6-3	TRBJ1-5	CASSFINSREHF
TRBV7-8	TRBJ2-2	CASSFLTSGRGLGTGELFF
TRBV14	TRBJ2-1	CASSVGTYNEQFF
TRBV18	TRBJ2-2	CASSPLDRNTGELFF
TRBV4-3	TRBJ2-1	CASSRHAEIYNEQFF
TRBV5-1	TRBJ2-5	CASSLRGRGETQYF
TRBV19	TRBJ1-2	CAGPGTSTRGGYTF
TRBV4-2	TRBJ1-1	CASSQKAVGIQAFF
TRBV19	TRBJ1-1	CASSNREPENTEAFF
TRBV28	TRBJ2-1	CASSAGGHNEQFF
TRBV4-1	TRBJ1-5	CASSQDLGSFQPQHF
TRBV15	TRBJ2-2	CATSTREPPNTGELFF
TRBV7-9	TRBJ2-3	CASSFKGLAGPEGEYF
TRBV9	TRBJ2-2	CASSPRLAQMNTGELFF
TRBV28	TRBJ2-5	CASSSSGVEYSETQYF
TRBV12-3/TRBV12-4	TRBJ1-2	CASSFKAAGGYTF
TRBV7-9	TRBJ1-1	CASSRPGSGNTEAFF
TRBV5-1	TRBJ2-3	CASSLGTSPDTQYF
TRBV5-6	TRBJ1-1	CASSSYTEAFF
TRBV14	TRBJ1-2	CASSQDEDLWGYTF
TRBV10-3	TRBJ1-2	CAITQDRGGNYGYTF
TRBV4-3	TRBJ2-2	CASSPGGGGELFF
TRBV5-1	TRBJ1-4	CASSQDGGGDEKLFF
TRBV3-1/TRBV3-2	TRBJ1-6	CASSHPRRGSSPLHF
TRBV5-1	TRBJ2-5	CASSGLLGVGETQYF
TRBV15	TRBJ2-7	CATSRLARSYEQYF
TRBV28	TRBJ1-5	CASSLFRGSNQPQHF
TRBV6-2/TRBV6-3	TRBJ2-1	CASSLTSGGSSYNEQFF
TRBV27	TRBJ2-1	CASSGTSGRNEQFF
TRBV5-1	TRBJ2-7	CASRRVSGSPYEQYF
TRBV19	TRBJ1-5	CASTQGAQPQHF
TRBV7-9	TRBJ1-2	CASSLEEGNYGYTF
TRBV4-3	TRBJ2-3	CASSQVAGSDTQYF
TRBV19	TRBJ2-1	CASSIDRGSYNEQFF
TRBV24-1	TRBJ2-7	CATSERGSYEQYF
TRBV19	TRBJ2-7	CASSIVGNSYEQYF
TRBV11-2	TRBJ2-1	CASSGYETYNEQFF
TRBV19	TRBJ1-5	CASSITTVSNQPQHF
TRBV6-2/TRBV6-3	TRBJ1-2	CASSYSRGASYGYTF
TRBV30	TRBJ1-5	CAWRAVGDRPNQPQHF
TRBV23-1	TRBJ1-5	CASTDRLSNQPQHF